One and the same sample provided the 15 T cell receptor beta chains below, sequenced in a study of CD8 T cells in Susac syndrome. RNA amounts of about 0.5 to 1 ug underwent reverse transcription with random hexamers. TCRdb called the immunoSEQ multiplex PCR reads again in MiXCR, with one record for every CDR3 protein. The table lists approximately 150,000 distinct CDR3 sequences, about 93% of them singletons. The sequenced sample was CD4+ T cells from PBMCs. These TCRs come from a human donor with multiple sclerosis.

The J gene is TRBJ1-2, the V gene TRBV11-2; D gene ambiguous. The V and J ends lost 4 bases and 8 bases respectively, with 11 bases between them. The germline V gene has CDR1 SGHAT and CDR2 FQNNGV. The CDR3 is 12 residues long. CDR3 protein: CASSSNLWGYTF. The CDR3 bases are TGTGCCAGCAGCTCCAATCTCTGGGGCTACACCTTC.

The chain couples TRBV6-1 to TRBJ1-2; 8 nucleotides agree with TRBD1. The CDR3 totals 18 residues. Germline CDR1 is MNHNS and CDR2 is SASEGT. Trimming removed 8 bases from V and 2 bases from J; junction bases left unmatched: 19. The CDR3, as DNA: TGTGCCAGCTCGAGGGGACAGGCCGCCCCTTTCAACAACTATGGCTACACCTTC. As protein: CASSRGQAAPFNNYGYTF.

V gene TRBV9 combines with J gene TRBJ1-3, with 7 bases that match TRBD1. The CDR3 contains 15 residues. J was trimmed by 0 bases and V by 6 bases; bases with no gene match: 6. The germline gives CDR1 SGDLS, CDR2 YYNGEE. The CDR3 is CASNPTGSSGNTIYF. CDR3 coding DNA: TGTGCCAGCAACCCGACAGGGAGCTCTGGAAACACCATATATTTT. The full variable domain, in which reference TRBV9 and TRBJ1-3 provide the parts outside the CDR3, is DSGVTQTPKHLITATGQRVTLRCSPRSGDLSVYWYQQSLDQGLQFLIQYYNGEERAKGNILERFSAQQFPDLHSELNLSSLELGDSALYFCASNPTGSSGNTIYFGEGSWLTVV.

The table lists this clonotype with a count of one. The rearrangement joins TRBV6-5 to TRBJ1-1, with a possible D match to TRBD1 (5 bases). The CDR3 consists of 13 residues. With 6 bases removed from V and 3 bases from J, the gap between germline ends came to 11 bases. Germline V lookup: CDR1 MNHEY, CDR2 SVGAGI. The CDR3 bases are TGTGCCAGCAGATTAGGGGAGGACACTGAAGCTTTCTTT. This encodes CASRLGEDTEAFF.

The CDR3 loop reads CASSPTPGGPDTQYF. The CDR3 region has the DNA TGTGCCAGCTCACCAACCCCAGGGGGTCCAGATACGCAGTATTTT. The V gene is TRBV18, the J gene TRBJ2-3; 7 bases align to TRBD1. Germline trimming cut 2 bases from V and 4 bases from J; bases unmatched to any gene: 6. The CDR3 sequence is 15 residues long. Germline V lookup: CDR1 KGHSH, CDR2 LQKENI.

This chain uses TRBV2 with TRBJ2-7, with D unclear. CDR3 length: 11 residues. V lost 5 bases, J lost 7 bases, and 9 bases lay in between. From germline, CDR1 is SNHLY and CDR2 FYNNEI. The CDR3 nucleotides are TGTGCCAGCAGTTCTTTTTTGGAGCAGTACTTC. Amino acid sequence: CASSSFLEQYF.

The J gene is TRBJ1-1, the V gene TRBV24-1; D may be TRBD1 (5 bases). The CDR3 is made up of 14 amino acids. Trimming removed 4 bases from V and 5 bases from J, with 13 bases in between. Per the germline V gene, CDR1 is KGHDR and CDR2 is SFDVKD. The CDR3: CATSERGGGTEAFF. The CDR3 nucleotides are TGTGCCACCAGTGAACGGGGGGGAGGTACTGAAGCTTTCTTT.

The chain is built from TRBV30 and TRBJ1-2, with 9 nucleotides matching TRBD1. In germline, CDR1 is GTSNPN, CDR2 SVGIG (reference sequence). Trimming cost V 6 bases and J 4 bases; bases outside gene matches: 9. The CDR3 consists of 14 residues. CDR3 in DNA: TGTGCCTGCCCTGGGACAGGGCCCCGCTATGGCTACACCTTC. Translation gives CACPGTGPRYGYTF.

The chain recombines TRBV11-2 with TRBJ2-5; 9 bases fit TRBD1. The V and J ends lost 7 bases and 1 base, in that order; junction bases with no gene match: 4. The CDR3 consists of 14 residues. Germline V gives CDR1 SGHAT, CDR2 FQNNGV. CDR3 DNA sequence: TGTGCCAGCACCGTGGACAGGGGCCAAGAGACCCAGTACTTC. It codes for CASTVDRGQETQYF.

V is TRBV5-1 and J is TRBJ2-3; a weak D match, TRBD2 (6 bases). V lost 3 bases and J lost 0, with 23 bases in between. Germline V gene lookup returns CDR1 SGHRS and CDR2 YFSETQ. The CDR3 has 19 residues. The CDR3 bases are TGCGCCAGCAGCTCGGTGGGGGGAACTAGCCCTCATAGCACAGATACGCAGTATTTT. The encoded protein is CASSSVGGTSPHSTDTQYF. Using reference TRBV5-1 and TRBJ2-3 for the parts outside the CDR3, the full variable domain is KAGVTQTPRYLIKTRGQQVTLSCSPISGHRSVSWYQQTPGQGLQFLFEYFSETQRNKGNFPGRFSGRQFSNSRSEMNVSTLELGDSALYLCASSSVGGTSPHSTDTQYFGPGTRLTVL.

The gene calls are TRBV10-3 and TRBJ2-5; 9 bases line up with TRBD2. Germline V gene lookup returns CDR1 ENHRY and CDR2 SYGVKD. The CDR3 totals 15 residues. V trimming: 3 bases; J trimming: 5 bases; junction bases outside the gene matches: 7. CDR3 in DNA: TGTGCCATCAGTGATGAGGCGGGAGGGGGGGAGACCCAGTACTTC. Encoded protein: CAISDEAGGGETQYF.

This sequence joins TRBV20-1 and TRBJ2-7; perhaps TRBD2 as D (5 bases). This CDR3 contains 15 residues. Looked up from germline, CDR1 is DFQATT and CDR2 is SNEGSKA (reference sequence). Trimming cost V 3 bases and J 0 bases, with 15 bases left between them. This CDR3 is CSASQASLSSYEQYF. The CDR3 DNA follows: TGCAGTGCTAGTCAGGCTAGCCTGAGCTCCTACGAGCAGTACTTC.

The CDR3, as DNA: TGTGCCAGCGGGATTGGGGCCCTCGGGGATACGCAGTATTTT. Translating gives CASGIGALGDTQYF. V is TRBV6-5 and J is TRBJ2-3, with a possible D match to TRBD1 (5 bases). Trimming left V 8 bases short and J 6 bases short, with 18 bases between. CDR1 and CDR2 (germline): MNHEY, SVGAGI. This CDR3 has 14 amino acids.

The V call is TRBV6-5, the J call TRBJ2-6, with 7 bases aligning to TRBD1. There are 14 residues in the CDR3. Germline CDR1 reads MNHEY; CDR2 reads SVGAGI. The V and J ends lost 10 bases and 3 bases, in that order; junction bases with no gene match: 6. In DNA, the CDR3 is TGTGCCACCGGCGACAGGGTTGGGGCCAACGTCCTGACTTTC. Its translation is CATGDRVGANVLTF.

This clonotype appeared a single time. Relative to the germline gene, one junction end is altered; a read error may explain this. This chain joins TRBV7-8 and TRBJ2-5; 12 positions agree with TRBD2. CDR3 length: 17 residues. Germline lookup yields CDR1 SGHVS and CDR2 FQNEAQ. The CDR3 DNA reads TGTGCCAGTAGCTTAAGGACTAGCGGGGTATGGCAAGAGACCCAGTACTTC. Residues: CASSLRTSGVWQETQYF.